The 8 T cell receptor beta chains below all came from one sample that was sequenced in a study of blood T cell repertoires in COVID-19. This table comes from immunoSEQ multiplex PCR, and its TCRdb copy is limited to in-frame clones, with some not included. The table has 68,000 or so clones, 79% seen once. The sequenced sample was peripheral blood. The receptor source for this set is a human donor in a cohort sampled during active COVID-19.

This clone was detected only once. This chain uses TRBV9 with TRBJ1-1, with unresolved D. V lost 3 bases, J lost 5 bases, and 17 bases lay in between. Germline V gives CDR1 SGDLS, CDR2 YYNGEE. The CDR3 spans 15 residues. CDR3 nucleotides: TGTGCCAGCAGCGCCGGTCTCTATGGGAGGACTGAAGCTTTCTTT. This encodes CASSAGLYGRTEAFF. Full variable domain (rest looked up from reference TRBV9 and TRBJ1-1): DSGVTQTPKHLITATGQRVTLRCSPRSGDLSVYWYQQSLDQGLQFLIQYYNGEERAKGNILERFSAQQFPDLHSELNLSSLELGDSALYFCASSAGLYGRTEAFFGQGTRLTVV.

V usage is TRBV6-5 and J usage is TRBJ2-7, with unresolved D. The V and J ends lost 0 bases and 0 bases respectively, with 9 bases between them. This CDR3 is built from 15 residues. Looked up from germline, CDR1 is MNHEY and CDR2 is SVGAGI. The CDR3 here is CASSYSAQSSYEQYF. DNA of the CDR3: TGTGCCAGCAGTTACTCGGCCCAAAGCTCCTACGAGCAGTACTTC.

The CDR3 bases are TGTGCCAGCAGCCGGGGTTGGTACGAGCAGTACTTC. This gives the protein CASSRGWYEQYF. The chain has TRBV6-5 and TRBJ2-7, with D perhaps matching TRBD2 (5 bases). Trimming took 6 bases from V and 4 from J, leaving 10 bases between them. This CDR3 is 12 amino acids long. Germline V gene sequence: CDR1 MNHEY, CDR2 SVGAGI.

This clone was seen a single time. The J gene is TRBJ2-5, the V gene TRBV7-6, with 8 bases that match TRBD1. There are 13 residues in the CDR3. The V and J ends lost 4 bases and 5 bases, in that order; junction bases with no gene match: 3. Germline V CDR1 and CDR2: SGHVS, FNYEAQ. CDR3 sequence: CASSSYRGETQYF. Written as DNA, the CDR3 is TGTGCCAGCAGCTCCTACAGGGGGGAGACCCAGTACTTC.

This chain joins TRBV10-3 and TRBJ1-1, with D hard to call. V lost 3 bases, J lost 1 base, and 9 bases lay in between. CDR1 and CDR2 from the germline V gene are ENHRY and SYGVKD. The CDR3 extends over 14 amino acids. Here the CDR3 reads CAISDLAGNTEAFF. CDR3 sequence (DNA): TGTGCCATCAGTGACCTTGCAGGGAACACTGAAGCTTTCTTT.

The chain links TRBV5-4 to TRBJ2-5, with 9 bases fitting TRBD1. CDR1 is SGHNT, CDR2 YYREEE, per germline (reference sequence). The CDR3 has 13 amino acids. Trimming at V came to 4 bases and at J to 9 bases, leaving 7 bases not matched to a gene. The CDR3 region is CASSRDRAGAQYF. The DNA of the CDR3 is TGTGCCAGCAGCAGGGACAGGGCAGGTGCCCAGTACTTC. Full variable domain (remainder filled in from reference TRBV5-4 and TRBJ2-5): ETGVTQSPTHLIKTRGQQVTLRCSSQSGHNTVSWYQQALGQGPQFIFQYYREEENGRGNFPPRFSGLQFPNYSSELNVNALELDDSALYLCASSRDRAGAQYFGPGTRLLVL.

The chain combines TRBV2 with TRBJ1-4; possible D gene TRBD1, 5 bases. The CDR3 has 16 amino acids. Trimming removed 6 bases at V and 2 bases at J, with 16 bases between. From germline, CDR1 is SNHLY and CDR2 FYNNEI. The CDR3 reads CASRSGQSLTNEKLFF. The CDR3 nucleotides are TGTGCCAGCAGATCAGGGCAGTCCCTCACTAATGAAAAACTGTTTTTT.

The rearrangement uses TRBV6-5 and TRBJ1-3; the D is unclear. CDR3 size: 15 residues. The ends were cut back, 2 bases at V and 0 bases at J, with 8 bases in the middle. Germline V gene data show CDR1 as MNHEY and CDR2 as SVGAGI. The chain's CDR3 is CASSYSYNSGNTIYF. Written as DNA, the CDR3 is TGTGCCAGCAGTTACAGTTACAACTCTGGAAACACCATATATTTT.